Sequencing of this T cell receptor beta chain was carried out in a study of response to subunit inactivated influenza vaccine. Overall study results and limits: Seasonal influenza vaccination, on each occasion, was suggested by the authors to recruit few new T cells.

In regard to this clonotype: The antigen is unknown.

TCRdb re-called the RT-PCR reads with MiXCR, one entry per CDR3 protein. The table lists 600,000 to 850,000 distinct CDR3 sequences, approximately 15% of them singletons. V shed 0 bases and J shed 6 bases, with 18 bases lying between them. The length of the CDR3 is 16 residues. CDR1 is SGDLS and CDR2 is YYNGEE in the germline V gene. This sequence joins TRBV9 and TRBJ1-1; D might be TRBD1 (5 bases). The clonotype comes from a man in his fifties who received an inactivated influenza vaccine. Sequenced material: PBMCs from blood, taken around 15 days before vaccination. The CDR3 bases are TGTGCCAGCAGCGTAGCCATGGGGCTTGGGTCTCCTGAAGCTTTCTTT. It is translated as CASSVAMGLGSPEAFF.